This T cell receptor beta chain was recorded in a study of technical replicates of blood from a few donors. This clone was seen a few times. Clones were sequenced by immunoSEQ multiplex PCR, and TCRdb holds only the in-frame ones, with some missing. Of approximately 94,000 clones listed, 90% to 96% are singletons. Germline V gene sequence: CDR1 LGHNA, CDR2 YNFKEQ. Trimming shortened V by 4 bases and J by 0 bases, and 13 bases separated the two germline ends. The CDR3 sequence is 16 residues long. The chain recombines TRBV4-2 with TRBJ1-3; D gene ambiguous. Input material: T cells isolated from PBMCs. This clonotype was sampled from a human donor in good health. The CDR3 DNA sequence: TGTGCCAGCAGCCTAAGTCGGGAAATCTCTGGAAACACCATATATTTT. Residues: CASSLSREISGNTIYF.